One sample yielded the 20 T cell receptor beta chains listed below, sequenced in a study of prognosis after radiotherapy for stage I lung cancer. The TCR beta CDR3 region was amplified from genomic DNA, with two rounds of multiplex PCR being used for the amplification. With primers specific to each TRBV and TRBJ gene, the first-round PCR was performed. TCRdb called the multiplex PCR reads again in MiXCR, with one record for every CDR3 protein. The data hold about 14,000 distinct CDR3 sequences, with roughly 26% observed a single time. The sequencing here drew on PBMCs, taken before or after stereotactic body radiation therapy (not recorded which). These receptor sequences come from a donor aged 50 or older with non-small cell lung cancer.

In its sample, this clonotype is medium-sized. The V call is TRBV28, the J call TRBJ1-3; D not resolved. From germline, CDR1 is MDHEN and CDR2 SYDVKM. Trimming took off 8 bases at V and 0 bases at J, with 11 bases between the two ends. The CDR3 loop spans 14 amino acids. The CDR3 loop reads CASGSGLSGNTIYF. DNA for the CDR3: TGTGCCAGCGGATCGGGTCTCTCTGGAAACACCATATATTTT. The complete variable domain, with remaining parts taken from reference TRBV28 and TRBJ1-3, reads DVKVTQSSRYLVKRTGEKVFLECVQDMDHENMFWYRQDPGLGLRLIYFSYDVKMKEKGDIPEGYSVSREKKERFSLILESASTNQTSMYLCASGSGLSGNTIYFGEGSWLTVV.

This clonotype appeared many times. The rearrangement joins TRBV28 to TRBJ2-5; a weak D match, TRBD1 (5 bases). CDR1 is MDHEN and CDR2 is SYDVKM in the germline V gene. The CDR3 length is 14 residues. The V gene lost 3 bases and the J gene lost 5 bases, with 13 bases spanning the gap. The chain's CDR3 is CASSLLQGEETQYF. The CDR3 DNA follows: TGTGCCAGCAGTTTGTTGCAGGGTGAGGAGACCCAGTACTTC. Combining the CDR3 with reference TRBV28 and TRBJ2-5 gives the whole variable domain DVKVTQSSRYLVKRTGEKVFLECVQDMDHENMFWYRQDPGLGLRLIYFSYDVKMKEKGDIPEGYSVSREKKERFSLILESASTNQTSMYLCASSLLQGEETQYFGPGTRLLVL.

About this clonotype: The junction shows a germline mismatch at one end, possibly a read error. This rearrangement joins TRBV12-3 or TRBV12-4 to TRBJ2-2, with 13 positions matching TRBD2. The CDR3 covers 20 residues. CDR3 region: CTSKLRAGLAGEGDTGELFF. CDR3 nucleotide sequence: TGTACCAGCAAATTAAGGGCTGGACTAGCGGGAGAGGGAGACACCGGGGAGCTGTTTTTT.

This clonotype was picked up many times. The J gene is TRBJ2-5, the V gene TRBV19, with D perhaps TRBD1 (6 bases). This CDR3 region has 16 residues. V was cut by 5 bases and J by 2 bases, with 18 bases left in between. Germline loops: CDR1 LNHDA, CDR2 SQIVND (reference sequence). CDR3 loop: CASSGDDRSGQETQYF. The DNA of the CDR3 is TGTGCCAGTAGTGGGGATGACAGGAGTGGGCAAGAGACCCAGTACTTC.

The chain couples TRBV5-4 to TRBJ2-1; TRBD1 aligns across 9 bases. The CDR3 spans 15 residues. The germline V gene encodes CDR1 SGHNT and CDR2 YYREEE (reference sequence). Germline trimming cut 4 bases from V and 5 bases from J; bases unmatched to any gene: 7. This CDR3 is CASSPGGQGNNEQFF. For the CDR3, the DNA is TGTGCCAGCAGCCCGGGAGGACAGGGGAACAATGAGCAGTTCTTC.

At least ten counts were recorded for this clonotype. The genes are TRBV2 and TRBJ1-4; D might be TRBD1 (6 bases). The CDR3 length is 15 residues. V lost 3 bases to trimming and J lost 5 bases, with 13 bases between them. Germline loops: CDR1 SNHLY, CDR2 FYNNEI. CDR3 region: CASSDGGGENEKLFF. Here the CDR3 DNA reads TGTGCCAGCAGTGATGGGGGGGGCGAAAATGAAAAACTGTTTTTT.

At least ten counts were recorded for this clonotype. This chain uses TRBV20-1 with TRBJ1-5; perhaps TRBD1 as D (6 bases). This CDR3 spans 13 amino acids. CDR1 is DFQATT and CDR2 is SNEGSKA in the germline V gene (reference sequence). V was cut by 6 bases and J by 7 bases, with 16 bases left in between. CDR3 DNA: TGCAGTGCGACAACAGGGCTTGGACAGCCCCAGCATTTT. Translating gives CSATTGLGQPQHF.

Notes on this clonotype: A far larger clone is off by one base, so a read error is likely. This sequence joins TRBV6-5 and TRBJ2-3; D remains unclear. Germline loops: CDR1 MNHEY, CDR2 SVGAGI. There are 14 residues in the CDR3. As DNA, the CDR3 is TGTGCCAGCAAGGTTGCGGTCGCCACAGATACGCAGTGTTTT. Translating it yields CASKVAVATDTQCF.

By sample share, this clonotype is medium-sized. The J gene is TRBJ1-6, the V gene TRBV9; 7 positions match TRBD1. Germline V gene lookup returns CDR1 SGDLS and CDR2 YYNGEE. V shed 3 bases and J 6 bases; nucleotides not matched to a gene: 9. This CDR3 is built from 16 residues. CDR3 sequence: CASSALGAGGNSPLHF. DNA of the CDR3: TGTGCCAGCAGCGCCCTCGGGGCAGGGGGTAATTCACCCCTCCACTTT.

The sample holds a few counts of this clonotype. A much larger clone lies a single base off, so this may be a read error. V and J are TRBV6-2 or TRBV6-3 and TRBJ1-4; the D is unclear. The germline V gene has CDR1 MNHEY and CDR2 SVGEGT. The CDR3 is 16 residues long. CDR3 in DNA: TGTGCCAGCAGTGAGGGCACTGGAGCAACTAATGAAGAACTGTTTTTT. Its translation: CASSEGTGATNEELFF.

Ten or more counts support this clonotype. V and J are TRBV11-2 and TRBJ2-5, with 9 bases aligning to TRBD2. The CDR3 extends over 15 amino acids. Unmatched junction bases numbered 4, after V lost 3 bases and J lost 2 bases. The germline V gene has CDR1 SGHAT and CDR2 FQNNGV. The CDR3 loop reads CASSLGLASQETQYF. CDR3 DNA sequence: TGTGCCAGCAGCTTGGGACTAGCTTCTCAAGAGACCCAGTACTTC.

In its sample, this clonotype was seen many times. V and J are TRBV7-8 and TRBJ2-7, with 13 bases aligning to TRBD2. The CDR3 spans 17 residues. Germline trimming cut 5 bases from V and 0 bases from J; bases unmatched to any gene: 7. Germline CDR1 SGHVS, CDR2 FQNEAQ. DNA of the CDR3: TGTGCCAGCAGCAAAGGGACTAGCGGGACGAGCTCCTACGAGCAGTACTTC. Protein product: CASSKGTSGTSSYEQYF. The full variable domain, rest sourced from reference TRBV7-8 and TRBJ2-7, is GAGVSQSPRYKVAKRGQDVALRCDPISGHVSLFWYQQALGQGPEFLTYFQNEAQLDKSGLPSDRFFAERPEGSVSTLKIQRTQQEDSAVYLCASSKGTSGTSSYEQYFGPGTRLTVT.

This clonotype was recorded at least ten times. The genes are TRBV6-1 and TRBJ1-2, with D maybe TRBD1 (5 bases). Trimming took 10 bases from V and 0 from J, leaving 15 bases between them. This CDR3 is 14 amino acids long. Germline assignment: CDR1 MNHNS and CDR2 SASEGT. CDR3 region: CAISKGAANYGYTF. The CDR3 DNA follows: TGTGCCATCTCAAAAGGGGCAGCTAACTATGGCTACACCTTC.

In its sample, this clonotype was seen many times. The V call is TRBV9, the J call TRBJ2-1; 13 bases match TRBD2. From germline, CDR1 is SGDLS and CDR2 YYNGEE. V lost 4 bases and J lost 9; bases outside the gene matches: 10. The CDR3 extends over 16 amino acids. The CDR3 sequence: CASSFRLAGGRGEQFF. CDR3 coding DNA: TGTGCCAGCAGCTTCAGACTAGCGGGGGGACGAGGTGAGCAGTTCTTC.

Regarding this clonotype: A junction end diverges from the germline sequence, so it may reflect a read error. CDR3 nucleotides: TGTGCCAGCAGTTTATGGGGCCAGTGGGATAATTCACCCCTCCTCTTT. It codes for CASSLWGQWDNSPLLF. This chain connects TRBV28 to TRBJ1-6; D not resolved. Germline CDR1 is MDHEN and CDR2 is SYDVKM. This CDR3 has 16 residues.

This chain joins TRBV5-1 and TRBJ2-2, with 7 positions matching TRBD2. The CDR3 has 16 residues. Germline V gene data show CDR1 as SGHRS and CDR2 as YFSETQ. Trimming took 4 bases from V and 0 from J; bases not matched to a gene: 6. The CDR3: CASSGRDGTNTGELFF. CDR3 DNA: TGCGCCAGCAGCGGGAGGGACGGTACGAACACCGGGGAGCTGTTTTTT.

The CDR3 DNA reads TGTGCCCTAAGGAGTGTTACTAGCGGGCGGGAGCAGTACTTC. It codes for CALRSVTSGREQYF. This chain links TRBV30 with TRBJ2-7; 9 bases are shared with TRBD2. With V trimmed by 8 bases and J by 7 bases, 15 bases remained unmatched. Germline CDR1 and CDR2: GTSNPN and SVGIG (reference sequence). The length of the CDR3 is 14 residues.

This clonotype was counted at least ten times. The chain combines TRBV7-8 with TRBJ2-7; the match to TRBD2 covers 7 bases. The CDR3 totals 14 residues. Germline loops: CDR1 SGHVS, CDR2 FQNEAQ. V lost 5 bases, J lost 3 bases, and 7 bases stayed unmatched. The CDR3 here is CASSPGRANYEQYF. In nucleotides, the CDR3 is TGTGCCAGCAGCCCGGGGAGGGCTAACTACGAGCAGTACTTC.

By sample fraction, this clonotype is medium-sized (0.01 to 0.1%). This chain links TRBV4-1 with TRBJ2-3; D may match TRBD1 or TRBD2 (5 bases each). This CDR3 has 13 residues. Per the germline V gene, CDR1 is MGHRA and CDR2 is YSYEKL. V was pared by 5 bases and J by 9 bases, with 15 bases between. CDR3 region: CASSDRDPRTQYF. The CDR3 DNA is TGCGCCAGCAGCGACCGGGACCCCCGAACGCAGTATTTT.

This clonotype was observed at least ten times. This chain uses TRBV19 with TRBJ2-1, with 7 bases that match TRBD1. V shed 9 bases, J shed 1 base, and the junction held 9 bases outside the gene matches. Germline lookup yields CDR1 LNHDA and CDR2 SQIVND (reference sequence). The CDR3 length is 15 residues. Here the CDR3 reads CASKWTGASYNEQFF. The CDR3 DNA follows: TGTGCCAGCAAATGGACAGGCGCATCCTACAATGAGCAGTTCTTC.